The source of this TCR beta chain is a study of graft-versus-host responses after intestinal transplantation. The table came from immunoSEQ multiplex PCR; TCRdb's copy has only in-frame clones and leaves some out. Of nearly 95,000 clones listed, about 92% were seen once; the top ten hold 1.5% to 2.5%. Comments on this clone: Antigen: not known.

Germline V lookup: CDR1 SEHNR, CDR2 FQNEAQ (reference sequence). The CDR3 has 13 residues. The trim removed 3 bases at V and 3 bases at J, leaving 1 base unmatched. This TCR came from a human donor who received an intestinal transplant. The source material was unstimulated CD8+ T cells sorted from spleen or lymph node cells, sampled before intestinal transplant. The chain employs TRBV7-9 and TRBJ1-1; 7 bases align to TRBD1. CDR3 DNA sequence: TGTGCCAGCAGCTTGGGGACAGACACTGAAGCTTTCTTT. Amino acid sequence: CASSLGTDTEAFF.